This TCR beta chain originates from a study of T cell responses to AZD1222 COVID-19 vaccine. Note on this clone: The antigen is unknown.

Measured with immunoSEQ multiplex PCR; TCRdb has only the in-frame clones, and not every one. The sample includes 120,000 or so clones, 89% of them seen just once. Germline V gene data show CDR1 as LNHDA and CDR2 as SQIVND (reference sequence). J gave up 4 bases and V 7 bases, and 7 bases lay outside the gene matches. This CDR3 is built from 14 residues. General observations from the study: The study sampled repertoires only after the peak T cell response. Donors were mostly white British, more females; clonal diversity possibly underestimated.

This clonotype originated in an adult in good health. The V call is TRBV19, the J call TRBJ2-3; 8 bases line up with TRBD1. The sample here was peripheral blood, taken on day 0 of AZD1222 vaccination. CDR3 nucleotide sequence: TGTGCCAGTAACCATGGCAGGGGGCCAGATACGCAGTATTTT. It yields the protein CASNHGRGPDTQYF.